Below are 14 T cell receptor beta chains sequenced from a single sample in a study of blood T cell repertoires in COVID-19. The table came from immunoSEQ multiplex PCR; TCRdb's copy has only in-frame clones and leaves some out. The sample contains approximately 210,000 clones, 84% of which appear only once. The specimen was peripheral blood. The receptors here all came from a woman of 80 years or more with COVID-19, enrolled during active disease.

This chain uses TRBV19 with TRBJ1-4; D is possibly TRBD1 (6 bases). Between the trimmed V and J ends, which lost 3 bases and 5 bases, there was a span of 13 bases. The CDR3 sequence is 15 residues long. Germline assignment: CDR1 LNHDA and CDR2 SQIVND (reference sequence). Here the CDR3 reads CASSIPGVGNEKLFF. CDR3 DNA sequence: TGTGCCAGTAGTATCCCAGGGGTGGGGAATGAAAAACTGTTTTTT.

The CDR3 DNA follows: TGTGCCAGCGGGCGGGGGGGTAGCACAGATACGCAGTATTTT. Protein: CASGRGGSTDTQYF. The J gene is TRBJ2-3, the V gene TRBV28; TRBD2 matches 9 bases. V gave up 8 bases and J gave up 0 bases; unmatched junction bases: 3. The CDR3 is 14 residues long. Germline V CDR1 and CDR2: MDHEN, SYDVKM.

This rearrangement joins TRBV9 to TRBJ2-3; 7 bases fit TRBD2. J was trimmed by 5 bases and V by 8 bases; bases with no gene match: 11. Looked up from germline, CDR1 is SGDLS and CDR2 is YYNGEE. This CDR3 comprises 14 residues. CDR3 sequence: CASRRSGGKDTQYF. As DNA, the CDR3 is TGTGCCAGTCGTCGCTCCGGGGGGAAAGATACGCAGTATTTT.

The CDR3 loop is CASSQDDTDYGYTF. CDR3 in DNA: TGTGCCAGCAGCCAAGACGACACCGACTATGGCTACACCTTC. This sequence joins TRBV4-2 and TRBJ1-2; D is unclear. Germline assignment: CDR1 LGHNA and CDR2 YNFKEQ. Trimming cost V 0 bases and J 3 bases, with 8 bases left between them. The CDR3 is 14 residues long.

V is TRBV29-1 and J is TRBJ2-1; 8 bases fit TRBD2. Losses at the gene ends were 5 bases for V and 7 bases for J; bases not matched to a gene: 10. The germline V gene has CDR1 SQVTM and CDR2 ANQGSEA. CDR3 length: 14 residues. CDR3 sequence (DNA): TGCAGCGTTAACCAGCGGGAGTTCGGGAATGAGCAGTTCTTC. Translation: CSVNQREFGNEQFF.

Written as DNA, the CDR3 is TGTGCCATCAGTGAGTCGATGGTCAGAACAACCTACGAGCAGTACTTC. This gives the protein CAISESMVRTTYEQYF. The rearrangement joins TRBV10-3 to TRBJ2-7; no clear D gene. The CDR3 is 16 amino acids. The V end was cut by 0 bases, the J end by 2 bases, with 14 bases between. CDR1 is ENHRY and CDR2 is SYGVKD in the germline V gene.

The chain carries TRBV18 and TRBJ1-1; D remains unclear. Deletions cut 8 bases from V and 3 bases from J, with 7 bases between. The CDR3 extends over 11 amino acids. CDR1 is KGHSH and CDR2 is LQKENI in the germline V gene. The CDR3 loop reads CASPQDTEAFF. The CDR3 DNA reads as TGTGCCAGCCCTCAGGACACTGAAGCTTTCTTT. Supplemented by reference TRBV18 and TRBJ1-1, the full variable domain reads NAGVMQNPRHLVRRRGQEARLRCSPMKGHSHVYWYRQLPEEGLKFMVYLQKENIIDESGMPKERFSAEFPKEGPSILRIQQVVRGDSAAYFCASPQDTEAFFGQGTRLTVV.

The rearrangement uses TRBV24-1 and TRBJ2-7; D remains ambiguous. The CDR3 has 13 amino acids. The ends were cut back, 4 bases at V and 2 bases at J, with 8 bases in the middle. CDR1 KGHDR and CDR2 SFDVKD come from the germline V gene. The CDR3 nucleotides are TGTGCCACCAGTGACCGAGTGACCTACGAGCAGTACTTC. Its translation: CATSDRVTYEQYF.

This chain uses TRBV5-1 with TRBJ2-5; 8 bases fit TRBD2. Germline trimming cut 6 bases from V and 2 bases from J; bases unmatched to any gene: 12. From germline, CDR1 is SGHRS and CDR2 YFSETQ. The CDR3 spans 16 residues. Here the CDR3 DNA reads TGCGCCAGCAAGCCAGGTAGCGGGGACCCTCAAGAGACCCAGTACTTC. As protein: CASKPGSGDPQETQYF.

This sequence joins TRBV5-4 and TRBJ2-7, with D perhaps TRBD1 (6 bases). Trimming cost V 2 bases and J 2 bases, with 11 bases left between them. The V gene's germline CDR1 is SGHNT and CDR2 YYREEE (reference sequence). CDR3 length: 14 amino acids. The CDR3 sequence: CASSLFGGAYEQYF. CDR3 coding DNA: TGTGCCAGCAGCTTATTTGGGGGCGCCTACGAGCAGTACTTC.

This chain connects TRBV5-4 to TRBJ1-1; D perhaps matches TRBD1 (6 bases). CDR3 length: 12 residues. Trimming took 10 bases from V and 0 from J, leaving 10 bases between them. Per germline, CDR1 SGHNT and CDR2 YYREEE (reference sequence). CDR3 in DNA: TGTGCCGGGGGGGCCCTGAACACTGAAGCTTTCTTT. Amino acids: CAGGALNTEAFF.

DNA of the CDR3: TGTGCCAGCTCACCACTCGGAGTAGGGCAGGGCACTGAAGCTTTCTTT. Amino acid sequence: CASSPLGVGQGTEAFF. The chain carries TRBV18 and TRBJ1-1; possibly TRBD1 for D (5 bases). Trimming left V 1 base short and J 4 bases short, with 16 bases between. In germline, CDR1 is KGHSH, CDR2 LQKENI. This CDR3 contains 16 residues.

This sequence joins TRBV19 and TRBJ2-1, with 12 bases aligning to TRBD2. The J segment lost 4 bases and the V segment lost 6 bases, leaving 1 base of the junction unmatched. The CDR3 loop spans 14 amino acids. The germline V gene has CDR1 LNHDA and CDR2 SQIVND (reference sequence). CDR3 region: CASSGLAGYNEQFF. The DNA of the CDR3 is TGTGCCAGTAGCGGACTAGCGGGGTACAATGAGCAGTTCTTC.

This chain links TRBV18 with TRBJ1-5, with 8 bases matching TRBD1. Germline-derived CDR1 and CDR2 are KGHSH and LQKENI. There are 15 residues in the CDR3. J lost 6 bases, V lost 2 bases, and 6 bases had no gene match. The CDR3 sequence is CASSPKDGTGQPQHF. Here the CDR3 DNA reads TGTGCCAGCTCACCAAAGGACGGGACAGGTCAGCCCCAGCATTTT.